This TCR beta chain comes out of a study of T cell responses to AZD1222 COVID-19 vaccine. Study-level results: Two doses of AZD1222 preceded a rise in Spike-specific TCR breadth and depth. Donors skewed white British and female; clonal diversity was possibly underestimated. Reports say nearly half of spike-specific TCRs go after unmutated variant regions. Repertoires were obtained solely post-peak T cell response.

Comment on this clone: Its specificity is not known.

Germline values: CDR1 SGHDT, CDR2 YYEEEE. With 0 bases removed from V and 9 bases from J, the gap between germline ends came to 13 bases. The length of the CDR3 is 13 residues. The assay was immunoSEQ multiplex PCR, and TCRdb's table has in-frame clones only and misses some. The sample holds about 140,000 clones, roughly 93% seen once. The TCR sequence derives from an adult who had recovered from COVID-19. The starting material was peripheral blood, obtained after recovery from COVID-19. The rearrangement links TRBV5-6 to TRBJ2-7; no clear D. The CDR3 region is CASSLVSQRGQYF. Here the CDR3 DNA reads TGTGCCAGCAGCTTGGTATCCCAGAGAGGGCAGTACTTC.